This entry lists 18 T cell receptor beta chains sequenced from one sample in a study of OX40 agonist ivuxolimab in advanced cancers. The library was obtained by the immunoSEQ multiplex PCR assay. In TCRdb, the immuneACCESS table is reduced to in-frame sequences with V and J assigned. These tables do not hold every clone; where another copy was compared, an unresolved V gene accounts for under half, and the others remain unexplained. The sample contains 60,000 to 70,000 clones, around 80% of them found a single time. More than 1% of the sample rests with the top ten. The sample was CD4+ or CD8+ T cells sorted from blood, taken in a trial of the OX40 agonist ivuxolimab. Receptors originate from an adult with an advanced solid tumor such as melanoma, head and neck, liver or kidney cancer.

V is TRBV25-1 and J is TRBJ1-1; maybe TRBD1 (5 bases). The germline V gene has CDR1 MGHDK and CDR2 SYGVNS. This CDR3 region has 14 residues. V was trimmed by 3 bases and J by 1 base, leaving 9 bases between them. The CDR3 region is CASSEEGQNTEAFF. CDR3 in DNA: TGTGCCAGCAGTGAGGAGGGGCAGAACACTGAAGCTTTCTTT.

The chain carries TRBV7-2 and TRBJ1-3; D is uncertain. Between the trimmed V and J ends, which lost 5 bases and 0 bases, there was a span of 11 bases. This CDR3 is built from 15 residues. CDR1 and CDR2 from the germline V gene are SGHTA and FQGNSA. The CDR3 sequence: CASSVDGVSGNTIYF. The CDR3 DNA is TGTGCCAGCAGCGTAGACGGGGTCTCTGGAAACACCATATATTTT.

The chain employs TRBV19 and TRBJ2-1; TRBD2 aligns across 9 bases. The germline gives CDR1 LNHDA, CDR2 SQIVND (reference sequence). V lost 2 bases to trimming and J lost 10 bases; unmatched junction nucleotides: 3. This CDR3 region has 13 residues. The CDR3 DNA follows: TGTGCCAGTAGTATAAAGCGGGGGGTAGAGCAGTTCTTC. This encodes CASSIKRGVEQFF.

This clone appeared once. V usage is TRBV6-6 and J usage is TRBJ1-1; no clear D gene. V gave up 7 bases and J gave up 10 bases, with 4 bases separating them. CDR3 length equals 8 residues. CDR1 is MNHNY, CDR2 SVGAGI, per germline (reference sequence). CDR3 bases: TGTGCCAGCAATCGAGCTTTCTTT. It translates to CASNRAFF.

The rearrangement uses TRBV27 and TRBJ2-5; 8 bases map to TRBD1. The length of the CDR3 is 14 residues. Germline V gene lookup returns CDR1 MNHEY and CDR2 SMNVEV (reference sequence). V lost 7 bases, J lost 6 bases, and 10 bases stayed unmatched. The CDR3 DNA reads TGTGCCAGCAAAAAAACAGGGGGAAGGAAGACCCAGTACTTC. Amino acids: CASKKTGGRKTQYF.

The V gene is TRBV10-2, the J gene TRBJ1-2; possibly TRBD1 for D (5 bases). This CDR3 is 16 amino acids long. Germline CDR1 is WSHSY and CDR2 is SAAADI. V gave up 3 bases and J gave up 2 bases, with 16 bases separating them. CDR3 region: CASSDPATGTNYGYTF. CDR3 sequence (DNA): TGCGCCAGCAGTGACCCAGCTACAGGAACCAACTATGGCTACACCTTC.

The V and J genes are TRBV10-1 and TRBJ2-1, with a possible D match to TRBD1 (5 bases). Per germline, CDR1 WNHNN and CDR2 SYGVQD (reference sequence). The V end lost 6 bases, the J end lost 2 bases, and 8 bases lay between the germline ends. The CDR3 consists of 13 residues. CDR3 sequence: CASREGAYNEQFF. CDR3 coding DNA: TGCGCCAGCAGGGAAGGGGCCTACAATGAGCAGTTCTTC.

The sample holds a few counts of this clone. The chain links TRBV19 to TRBJ1-1; no clear D gene. The germline V gene encodes CDR1 LNHDA and CDR2 SQIVND (reference sequence). This CDR3 has 14 amino acids. Between the trimmed V and J ends, which lost 1 base and 4 bases, there was a span of 10 bases. CDR3: CASSIGAASTEAFF. The DNA for the CDR3 is TGTGCCAGTAGTATAGGGGCGGCTAGCACTGAAGCTTTCTTT.

V is TRBV27 and J is TRBJ1-2; unclear D gene. Germline V CDR1 and CDR2: MNHEY, SMNVEV (reference sequence). The CDR3 totals 15 residues. Deletions cut 4 bases from V and 4 bases from J, with 16 bases between. CDR3 sequence: CASSSGPPSSYGYTF. CDR3 nucleotides: TGTGCCAGCAGTTCGGGCCCCCCGTCTTCCTATGGCTACACCTTC.

The rearrangement uses TRBV5-6 and TRBJ2-7, with 8 bases matching TRBD2. CDR1 is SGHDT, CDR2 YYEEEE, per germline. The CDR3 length is 16 residues. Germline trimming cut 4 bases from V and 2 bases from J; bases unmatched to any gene: 11. CDR3 amino acids: CASSGPAGASAYEQYF. The CDR3 DNA reads as TGTGCCAGCAGCGGGCCAGCGGGGGCATCCGCCTACGAGCAGTACTTC.

The count of this clone is one. The chain employs TRBV29-1 and TRBJ2-3; no clear D gene. The V gene lost 4 bases and the J gene lost 6 bases, with 8 bases spanning the gap. CDR1 and CDR2 (germline): SQVTM, ANQGSEA. The CDR3 covers 11 residues. CDR3 amino acids: CSVATLDTQYF. CDR3 DNA: TGCAGCGTTGCCACTTTGGATACGCAGTATTTT.

V is TRBV29-1 and J is TRBJ2-7; maybe TRBD1 (6 bases). The CDR3 length is 12 residues. Trimming cost V 6 bases and J 4 bases, with 13 bases left between them. Looked up from germline, CDR1 is SQVTM and CDR2 is ANQGSEA. As DNA, the CDR3 is TGCAGCGTCCAGGGGCGACCGTACGAGCAGTACTTC. The encoded protein is CSVQGRPYEQYF.

The table lists this clone with a count of one. The chain combines TRBV6-1 with TRBJ2-5, with D possibly being TRBD1 (6 bases). Germline CDR1 MNHNS, CDR2 SASEGT. This CDR3 has 13 residues. V was clipped by 8 bases and J by 0 bases, with 10 bases between them. The CDR3 is CASSTGYQETQYF. The CDR3 DNA reads as TGTGCCAGCTCGACAGGTTACCAAGAGACCCAGTACTTC.

This chain uses TRBV7-7 with TRBJ1-1; D possibly corresponds to TRBD1 (6 bases). Germline CDR1 is SSHAT and CDR2 is FNYEAQ (reference sequence). V gave up 7 bases and J gave up 1 base, with 13 bases separating them. The CDR3 consists of 14 residues. The CDR3 nucleotides are TGTGCCAGCACCCCAGGGGACACGAACACTGAAGCTTTCTTT. It encodes CASTPGDTNTEAFF.

The chain carries TRBV27 and TRBJ2-2; TRBD2 matches at 9 bases. The CDR3 contains 15 residues. CDR1 and CDR2 (germline): MNHEY, SMNVEV (reference sequence). The ends lost 3 bases at V and 5 bases at J; junction bases unmatched: 4. The chain's CDR3 is CASSFQRGATGELFF. The CDR3 nucleotides are TGTGCCAGCAGTTTCCAGCGGGGGGCTACCGGGGAGCTGTTTTTT.

The J gene is TRBJ2-3, the V gene TRBV5-4; D ambiguous. The V and J ends lost 0 bases and 0 bases respectively, with 11 bases between them. Germline V lookup: CDR1 SGHNT, CDR2 YYREEE (reference sequence). The CDR3 has 16 residues. CDR3 bases: TGTGCCAGCAGCTTGGTTGGGCGGTCTAGCACAGATACGCAGTATTTT. Protein: CASSLVGRSSTDTQYF.

This clone was seen once. J is TRBJ2-7 and V is TRBV6-1, with D perhaps matching TRBD1 or TRBD2 (5 bases each). Germline V gene sequence: CDR1 MNHNS, CDR2 SASEGT. Trimming removed 0 bases at V and 7 bases at J, with 10 bases between. The CDR3 runs to 13 residues. CDR3 loop: CASSEAGTSEQYF. DNA for the CDR3: TGTGCCAGCAGTGAAGCCGGGACGAGTGAGCAGTACTTC.

In this sample, this clone turned up a few times. The J gene is TRBJ1-5, the V gene TRBV9; D remains unclear. Germline assignment: CDR1 SGDLS and CDR2 YYNGEE. This CDR3 is 13 amino acids long. V lost 4 bases to trimming and J lost 1 base, with 6 bases between them. CDR3 sequence reads: CASSRESNQPQHF. The CDR3 coding sequence is TGTGCCAGCAGCAGGGAAAGCAATCAGCCCCAGCATTTT.